This T cell receptor beta chain was identified during a study of T cell responses to AZD1222 COVID-19 vaccine. Using immunoSEQ multiplex PCR, the repertoire was profiled, and TCRdb retains in-frame clones only, with some absent. Among some 160,000 clones, around 85% were seen once, and the ten largest hold roughly 1.1%. Study-level results: Increased Spike-specific TCR breadth and depth were observed after two AZD1222 doses. Mapped onto spike, vaccine-associated CD4 TCRs spanned it and were dominant at 160-218 and 743-854.

A remark on this clone: Its antigen is not identified.

The sample in question was peripheral blood, obtained 28 days after the second AZD1222 dose. This sequence originates from an adult who received the AZD1222 COVID-19 vaccine.

The chain's CDR3 is CASSPVVGQGTEAFF. CDR3 nucleotide sequence: TGTGCCAGCAGCCCAGTAGTGGGACAGGGGACTGAAGCTTTCTTT. The chain recombines TRBV7-2 with TRBJ1-1; 10 nucleotides match TRBD1. The CDR3 runs to 15 residues. The trim removed 5 bases at V and 5 bases at J, leaving 8 bases unmatched. In germline, CDR1 is SGHTA, CDR2 FQGNSA. The full variable domain, with the rest looked up from reference TRBV7-2 and TRBJ1-1, is GAGVSQSPSNKVTEKGKDVELRCDPISGHTALYWYRQSLGQGLEFLIYFQGNSAPDKSGLPSDRFSAERTGGSVSTLTIQRTQQEDSAVYLCASSPVVGQGTEAFFGQGTRLTVV.